This T cell receptor beta chain was sequenced during a study of blood T cell repertoires in COVID-19. Across the whole study: Spain, Italy and the United States supplied samples that represented acute and convalescent COVID-19.

Using immunoSEQ multiplex PCR, the repertoire was profiled, and TCRdb retains in-frame clones only, with some absent. The sample lists roughly 410,000 clones, approximately 91% seen once, with approximately 1.5% in the top ten. In Seattle, patients joined the study during active infection and were tracked longitudinally. The CDR3 contains 14 residues. Trimming at V came to 4 bases and at J to 7 bases, leaving 5 bases not matched to a gene. Germline CDR1 SGHTA, CDR2 FQGNSA. Material for sequencing was peripheral blood. The chain links TRBV7-2 to TRBJ1-5; 9 positions match TRBD1. This receptor was taken from a middle-aged woman with COVID-19, enrolled during active disease. In nucleotides, the CDR3 is TGTGCCAGCAGCTACCGACAGGGGGAGCAGCCCCAGCATTTT. Its protein is CASSYRQGEQPQHF.